This T cell receptor (beta chain) was identified during a study of T cell responses to AZD1222 COVID-19 vaccine. The CDR3 extends over 14 amino acids. The V gene's germline CDR1 is SNHLY and CDR2 FYNNEI. With 6 bases clipped from V and 7 bases from J, the junction kept 6 bases outside the gene matches. General observations from the study: Most donors were white British and more were female, and clonal diversity was possibly underestimated.

Method: immunoSEQ multiplex PCR; TCRdb's copy keeps in-frame clones and lacks some. The table includes roughly 98,000 clones, approximately 84% detected once. As to this clone: Antigen specificity is unknown.

The input for sequencing was peripheral blood, taken 28 days after the second AZD1222 dose. The chain is built from TRBV2 and TRBJ1-6; the match to TRBD1 covers 7 bases. This receptor was identified in an adult who received the AZD1222 COVID-19 vaccine. CDR3 coding DNA: TGTGCCAGCAGGATAGGGGGCCCCAATTCACCCCTCCACTTT. Translating it yields CASRIGGPNSPLHF.